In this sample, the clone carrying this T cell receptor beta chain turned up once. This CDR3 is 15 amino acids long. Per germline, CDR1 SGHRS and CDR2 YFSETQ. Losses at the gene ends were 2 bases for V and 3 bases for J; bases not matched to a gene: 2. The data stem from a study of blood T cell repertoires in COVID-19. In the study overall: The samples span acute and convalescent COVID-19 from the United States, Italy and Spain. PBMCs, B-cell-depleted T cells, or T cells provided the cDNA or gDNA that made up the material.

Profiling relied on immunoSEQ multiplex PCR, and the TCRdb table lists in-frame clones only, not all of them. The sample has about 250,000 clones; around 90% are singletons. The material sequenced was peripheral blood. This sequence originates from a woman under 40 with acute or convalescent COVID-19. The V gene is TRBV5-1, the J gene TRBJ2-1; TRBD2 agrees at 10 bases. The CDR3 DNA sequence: TGCGCCAGCAGCTTCGGACTAGCGGACTACAATGAGCAGTTCTTC. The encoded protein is CASSFGLADYNEQFF. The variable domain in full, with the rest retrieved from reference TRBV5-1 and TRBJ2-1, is KAGVTQTPRYLIKTRGQQVTLSCSPISGHRSVSWYQQTPGQGLQFLFEYFSETQRNKGNFPGRFSGRQFSNSRSEMNVSTLELGDSALYLCASSFGLADYNEQFFGPGTRLTVL.